The 26 T cell receptor beta chains listed next were all sequenced from one sample in a study of blood T cell repertoires in COVID-19. Clones were read by immunoSEQ multiplex PCR, and TCRdb kept only the in-frame ones, dropping some. Of 80,000 or so clones listed, around 80% are singletons. The sample consisted of peripheral blood. Receptor source: a man in his 60s with acute or convalescent COVID-19.

CDR3 nucleotides: TGTGCCAGCAGCTTGGGGGGGCGAACCTACGAGCAGTACTTC. It is translated as CASSLGGRTYEQYF. The chain recombines TRBV7-2 with TRBJ2-7; D may be TRBD2 (7 bases). Per the germline V gene, CDR1 is SGHTA and CDR2 is FQGNSA. CDR3 length: 14 residues. Trimming removed 3 bases at V and 2 bases at J, with 11 bases between. Using reference TRBV7-2 and TRBJ2-7 for the parts outside the CDR3, the full variable domain is GAGVSQSPSNKVTEKGKDVELRCDPISGHTALYWYRQSLGQGLEFLIYFQGNSAPDKSGLPSDRFSAERTGGSVSTLTIQRTQQEDSAVYLCASSLGGRTYEQYFGPGTRLTVT.

This clone appeared a single time. The chain carries TRBV2 and TRBJ2-1; D gene ambiguous. Germline-derived CDR1 and CDR2 are SNHLY and FYNNEI. This CDR3 comprises 12 residues. The V and J ends lost 2 bases and 9 bases respectively, with 8 bases between them. The CDR3 loop is CASSESPFEQFF. CDR3 in DNA: TGTGCCAGCAGTGAATCCCCCTTTGAGCAGTTCTTC.

The chain combines TRBV7-2 with TRBJ2-5; D is undetermined. Germline CDR1 reads SGHTA; CDR2 reads FQGNSA. The V end was cut by 10 bases, the J end by 0 bases, with 6 bases between. The CDR3 loop spans 11 amino acids. CDR3: CATAYQETQYF. The CDR3 DNA sequence: TGTGCCACCGCGTACCAAGAGACCCAGTACTTC. The full variable domain, its missing parts supplied by reference TRBV7-2 and TRBJ2-5, is GAGVSQSPSNKVTEKGKDVELRCDPISGHTALYWYRQSLGQGLEFLIYFQGNSAPDKSGLPSDRFSAERTGGSVSTLTIQRTQQEDSAVYLCATAYQETQYFGPGTRLLVL.

This chain connects TRBV4-1 to TRBJ1-5, with 12 bases identical to TRBD1. Germline V gene lookup returns CDR1 MGHRA and CDR2 YSYEKL. The J segment lost 3 bases and the V segment lost 1 base, leaving 13 bases of the junction unmatched. CDR3 size: 20 residues. The CDR3 DNA reads TGCGCCAGCAGCCAAGGGGCGGGACAGGGGGCTTTTAAGTACAATCAGCCCCAGCATTTT. This gives the protein CASSQGAGQGAFKYNQPQHF.

This sequence joins TRBV21-1 and TRBJ2-7; the table's D call, TRBD2, has no DNA check behind it. TRBV21-1 is given as a pseudogene. This CDR3 is 16 amino acids long. The CDR3 nucleotides are TGTGCCAGCAGCAACTCCCTCGGGACTAGCGAGGGGGAGCAGTACTTC. This encodes CASSNSLGTSEGEQYF.

The chain recombines TRBV25-1 with TRBJ2-1, with TRBD1 identical over 10 bases. Looked up from germline, CDR1 is MGHDK and CDR2 is SYGVNS. The CDR3 totals 15 residues. J gave up 5 bases and V 5 bases, and 6 bases lay outside the gene matches. The CDR3 region is CASSMGDRGNNEQFF. CDR3 coding DNA: TGTGCCAGCAGTATGGGGGACAGGGGTAACAATGAGCAGTTCTTC.

V usage is TRBV7-2 and J usage is TRBJ2-1; 10 nucleotides agree with TRBD2. V lost 2 bases to trimming and J lost 4 bases; unmatched junction nucleotides: 5. Germline V gene data show CDR1 as SGHTA and CDR2 as FQGNSA. The CDR3 length is 16 residues. CDR3 protein: CASSLPGLADYNEQFF. CDR3 sequence (DNA): TGTGCCAGCAGCTTACCCGGACTAGCGGATTACAATGAGCAGTTCTTC.

The gene calls are TRBV19 and TRBJ2-5, with D possibly TRBD2 on 5 matching bases. The CDR3 contains 15 residues. Trimming removed 5 bases at V and 5 bases at J, with 18 bases between. The V gene's germline CDR1 is LNHDA and CDR2 SQIVND (reference sequence). The CDR3 DNA reads TGTGCCAGTAGTTCCCAGGTCTCAGGCGGGGAGACCCAGTACTTC. This translates into CASSSQVSGGETQYF.

This sequence joins TRBV7-2 and TRBJ2-1; 9 positions match TRBD1. V lost 5 bases and J lost 6; bases outside the gene matches: 5. Germline V gene lookup returns CDR1 SGHTA and CDR2 FQGNSA. This CDR3 is 14 amino acids long. CDR3 amino acids: CASSLGTGINEQFF. The CDR3 region has the DNA TGTGCCAGCAGCCTTGGGACAGGGATCAATGAGCAGTTCTTC. Using reference TRBV7-2 and TRBJ2-1 for the parts outside the CDR3, the full variable domain is GAGVSQSPSNKVTEKGKDVELRCDPISGHTALYWYRQSLGQGLEFLIYFQGNSAPDKSGLPSDRFSAERTGGSVSTLTIQRTQQEDSAVYLCASSLGTGINEQFFGPGTRLTVL.

The V and J genes are TRBV2 and TRBJ2-7; D might be TRBD2 (5 bases). V lost 4 bases, J lost 5 bases, and 12 bases lay in between. Germline V gene data show CDR1 as SNHLY and CDR2 as FYNNEI. The CDR3 spans 13 residues. The CDR3 reads CASSAVEGHEQYF. The CDR3 DNA reads as TGTGCCAGCAGTGCCGTCGAGGGCCACGAGCAGTACTTC.

This clone showed up just a few times. This chain joins TRBV30 and TRBJ2-1; 10 bases agree with TRBD2. J gave up 7 bases and V 0 bases, and 6 bases lay outside the gene matches. There are 15 residues in the CDR3. Germline loops: CDR1 GTSNPN, CDR2 SVGIG (reference sequence). The CDR3 is CAWSVGSGGANEQFF. CDR3 DNA: TGTGCCTGGAGTGTAGGAAGCGGGGGGGCTAATGAGCAGTTCTTC.

CDR3 loop: CASSPGTVDNSPLHF. The CDR3 DNA sequence: TGTGCCAGCAGCCCCGGGACAGTGGATAATTCACCCCTCCACTTT. The rearrangement links TRBV11-2 to TRBJ1-6; 7 nucleotides agree with TRBD1. Unmatched junction bases numbered 6, after V lost 5 bases and J lost 5 bases. This CDR3 has 15 residues. The germline CDR1 and CDR2 sequences are SGHAT and FQNNGV. Based on the CDR3 plus reference TRBV11-2 and TRBJ1-6, the full variable domain is EAGVAQSPRYKIIEKRQSVAFWCNPISGHATLYWYQQILGQGPKLLIQFQNNGVVDDSQLPKDRFSAERLKGVDSTLKIQPAKLEDSAVYLCASSPGTVDNSPLHFGNGTRLTVT.

The CDR3 loop reads CAWSFTQGGGGTQYF. The CDR3 DNA follows: TGTGCCTGGAGTTTCACCCAAGGGGGGGGAGGGACCCAGTACTTC. The chain joins TRBV30 to TRBJ2-5, with D maybe TRBD2 (7 bases). This CDR3 comprises 15 residues. Per germline, CDR1 GTSNPN and CDR2 SVGIG (reference sequence). V gave up 2 bases and J gave up 7 bases, with 20 bases separating them.

The chain employs TRBV6-1 and TRBJ2-1; no clear D. Trimming removed 5 bases from V and 9 bases from J, with 14 bases in between. Germline-derived CDR1 and CDR2 are MNHNS and SASEGT. CDR3 length equals 13 residues. The CDR3 coding sequence is TGTGCCAGCAGTTCCCAGGTAGACGGTGAGCAGTTCTTC. Translated: CASSSQVDGEQFF.

The V gene is TRBV4-1, the J gene TRBJ2-7; 7 nucleotides line up with TRBD2. Losses at the gene ends were 3 bases for V and 4 bases for J; bases not matched to a gene: 15. The CDR3 runs 17 residues. Per the germline V gene, CDR1 is MGHRA and CDR2 is YSYEKL. CDR3 sequence reads: CASSQEDGASGLYEQYF. In nucleotides, the CDR3 is TGCGCCAGCAGCCAGGAAGATGGAGCTAGCGGATTATACGAGCAGTACTTC.

The V gene is TRBV6-5, the J gene TRBJ1-2, with 9 bases aligning to TRBD1. V trimming: 6 bases; J trimming: 4 bases; junction bases outside the gene matches: 0. The CDR3 is 12 residues long. CDR1 and CDR2 from the germline V gene are MNHEY and SVGAGI. The CDR3 nucleotides read TGTGCCAGCAGGACAGGGGGCTATGGCTACACCTTC. Translation: CASRTGGYGYTF.

V gene TRBV9 combines with J gene TRBJ1-2, with TRBD1 identical over 8 bases. There are 13 residues in the CDR3. Trimming at V came to 1 base and at J to 8 bases, leaving 4 bases not matched to a gene. Germline values: CDR1 SGDLS, CDR2 YYNGEE. The CDR3 loop is CASSVSTGGGYTF. CDR3 sequence (DNA): TGTGCCAGCAGCGTAAGCACAGGGGGAGGCTACACCTTC.

The CDR3 reads CASSYGPYNSPLHF. As DNA, the CDR3 is TGTGCCAGCAGTTACGGCCCATATAATTCACCCCTCCACTTT. The rearrangement links TRBV6-2 or TRBV6-3 to TRBJ1-6; D is undetermined. This CDR3 spans 14 amino acids. From germline, CDR1 is MNHEY and CDR2 SVGEGT. V lost 2 bases and J 4 bases, leaving 6 bases between the germline ends.

The chain carries TRBV30 and TRBJ2-1; 8 bases are a match to TRBD2. Germline CDR1 GTSNPN, CDR2 SVGIG (reference sequence). This CDR3 spans 15 amino acids. V dropped 1 base and J dropped 6; count of bases not matched to a gene: 8. CDR3 loop: CAWSEPLLAVNEQFF. CDR3 nucleotides: TGTGCCTGGAGTGAACCCTTACTAGCGGTCAATGAGCAGTTCTTC.

The gene calls are TRBV3-1 (or the pseudogene TRBV3-2) and TRBJ2-1, with 11 bases that match TRBD2. The length of the CDR3 is 15 residues. Germline V lookup: CDR1 LGHDT, CDR2 YNNKEL (reference sequence). The V and J ends lost 5 bases and 6 bases, in that order; junction bases with no gene match: 6. CDR3 region: CASSGSGRAFNEQFF. The CDR3 nucleotides are TGTGCCAGCAGCGGTAGCGGGAGGGCCTTCAATGAGCAGTTCTTC.

Worth noting for this clone: Compared with germline, one end of the junction differs, possibly owing to a read error. This sequence joins TRBV7-7 and TRBJ2-3; D not resolved. Germline CDR1 and CDR2: SSHAT and FNYEAQ (reference sequence). CDR3 length: 13 amino acids. For the CDR3, the DNA is TGTGCTAGCAGCTCCCAGTTGGCAGATACGCAGTATTTT. This translates into CASSSQLADTQYF.

The CDR3 sequence: CASSSSGGGTDTQYF. For the CDR3, the DNA is TGTGCCAGCAGCTCCAGCGGCGGGGGCACAGATACGCAGTATTTT. This chain connects TRBV7-9 to TRBJ2-3; possible D gene TRBD2, 6 bases. The CDR3 is 15 amino acids. Trimming removed 4 bases at V and 1 base at J, with 12 bases between. From germline, CDR1 is SEHNR and CDR2 FQNEAQ (reference sequence).

V is TRBV11-1 and J is TRBJ1-1; 8 nucleotides match TRBD1. The CDR3 contains 14 residues. CDR1 is SGHAT and CDR2 is FQDESV in the germline V gene (reference sequence). V was clipped by 2 bases and J by 7 bases; unmatched bases: 6. CDR3 protein: CASSLRQGSSEAFF. The CDR3 DNA reads TGTGCCAGCAGCTTACGACAGGGGTCAAGTGAAGCTTTCTTT.

As for this clone: Distinct nucleotide sequences in the sample also encode this CDR3. The rearrangement links TRBV5-1 to TRBJ2-1, with 13 bases that match TRBD2. Germline CDR1 reads SGHRS; CDR2 reads YFSETQ. J gave up 5 bases and V 4 bases, and 3 bases lay outside the gene matches. This CDR3 contains 15 residues. CDR3 residues: CASSPGLAGDNEQFF. DNA of the CDR3: TGCGCCAGCAGCCCTGGACTAGCGGGGGACAATGAGCAGTTCTTC.

This clone was observed a single time. The chain combines TRBV7-9 with TRBJ2-7, with TRBD2 matching 11 bases. Per germline, CDR1 SEHNR and CDR2 FQNEAQ (reference sequence). The CDR3 is 16 amino acids. The junction had 8 bases not matched to a gene; V was cut back by 2 bases and J by 5 bases. CDR3 nucleotides: TGTGCCAGCAGCTTAACTTCTAGCGGGAGGTCAGACGAGCAGTACTTC. This codes for CASSLTSSGRSDEQYF.

This clone occurred a few times. The genes are TRBV5-1 and TRBJ1-3, with D possibly matching TRBD1 (6 bases). With 4 bases removed from V and 3 bases from J, the gap between germline ends came to 11 bases. The CDR3 runs to 14 residues. From germline, CDR1 is SGHRS and CDR2 YFSETQ. CDR3 loop: CASSPGTLGNTIYF. DNA of the CDR3: TGCGCCAGCAGCCCGGGGACACTTGGAAACACCATATATTTT. The entire variable domain, with the rest obtained from reference TRBV5-1 and TRBJ1-3, is as follows: KAGVTQTPRYLIKTRGQQVTLSCSPISGHRSVSWYQQTPGQGLQFLFEYFSETQRNKGNFPGRFSGRQFSNSRSEMNVSTLELGDSALYLCASSPGTLGNTIYFGEGSWLTVV.